The source of this TCR beta chain is a study of beta chain features in type 1 diabetes. Findings and limits, study-wide: Highly expressing activated T cells could be over-counted with a cDNA template. Reduced insertions and increased deletions marked VDJ junctions in type 1 diabetes patients.

Germline lookup yields CDR1 SQVTM and CDR2 ANQGSEA. The CDR3 loop spans 12 amino acids. The ends were cut back, 7 bases at V and 2 bases at J, with 11 bases in the middle. This clone has only a few counts. Its antigen is still unknown. Expressed TCRB transcripts were sequenced, since all the RNA that had been isolated was reverse transcribed. Profiling relied on immunoSEQ multiplex PCR, and the TCRdb table lists in-frame clones only, not all of them. Of 450,000 to 550,000 clones listed, roughly 31% are singletons. V is TRBV29-1 and J is TRBJ2-5; D perhaps matches TRBD1 (6 bases). The sample comprised naive CD4+ T cells from blood. The clonotype comes from a man younger than 35 in good health. CDR3 nucleotides: TGCAGCGGAGGACAGAGACAAGAGACCCAGTACTTC. Its translation is CSGGQRQETQYF.